This T cell receptor (beta chain) was retrieved from a study of shared clonotypes between healthy human individuals. Study outcomes and limitations: Generation probability values for non-shared clonotypes were lower than those for clonotypes shared by all four donors. Naive subsets usually exceeded memory subsets in estimated richness. It was observed that 5% to 6% of naive CD4 clonotypes were shared across several donors.

The CDR3 has 13 residues. Germline V gives CDR1 SGHRS, CDR2 YFSETQ. Trimming cost V 1 base and J 4 bases, with 6 bases left between them. Turning to this clone: Its antigen remains unidentified. The same CDR3 is also encoded by other DNA sequences in this sample.

TCRdb keeps only in-frame clones here, not all; method: immunoSEQ multiplex PCR. Altogether roughly 2,000,000 clones are present, over 85% being singletons, with the ten largest covering more than 0.95%. Naive-designated CD8 cells lacked CD45RO, were positively enriched for CCR7, and omitted terminally differentiated effector memory CD45RA+ cells. The specimen was naive CD8+ T cells sorted from blood. The origin of this receptor is a man between 18 and 35 years old in good health. This sequence joins TRBV5-1 and TRBJ2-1; no firm D call. This CDR3 reads CASSLSGYNEQFF. Written as DNA, the CDR3 is TGCGCCAGCAGCTTGTCCGGATACAATGAGCAGTTCTTC. The full variable domain, in which reference TRBV5-1 and TRBJ2-1 provide the parts outside the CDR3, is KAGVTQTPRYLIKTRGQQVTLSCSPISGHRSVSWYQQTPGQGLQFLFEYFSETQRNKGNFPGRFSGRQFSNSRSEMNVSTLELGDSALYLCASSLSGYNEQFFGPGTRLTVL.